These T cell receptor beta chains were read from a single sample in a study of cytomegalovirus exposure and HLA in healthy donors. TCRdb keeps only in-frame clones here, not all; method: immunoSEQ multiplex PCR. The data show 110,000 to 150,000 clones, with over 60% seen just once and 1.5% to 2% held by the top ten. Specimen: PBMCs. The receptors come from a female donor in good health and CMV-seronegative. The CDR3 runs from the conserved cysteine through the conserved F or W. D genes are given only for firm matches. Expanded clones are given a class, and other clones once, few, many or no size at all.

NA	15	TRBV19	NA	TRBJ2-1	TGTGCCAGTAGTCTCGCGTGGGGGACTTACAATGAGCAGTTCTTC	CASSLAWGTYNEQFF
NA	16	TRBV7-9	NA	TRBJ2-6	TGTTCCAGCAGCTATCCGGGTAACTCTGGGGCCAACGTCCTGACTTTC	CSSSYPGNSGANVLTF
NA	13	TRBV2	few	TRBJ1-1	TGTGCCAGCAGGACAGAACTGGACACTGAAGCTTTCTTT	CASRTELDTEAFF
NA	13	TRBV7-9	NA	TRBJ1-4	TGTGCCAGCACCCCCGCAATAGAGGAAAAACTGTTTTTT	CASTPAIEEKLFF
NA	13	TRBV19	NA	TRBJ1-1	TGTGCCAGTAGTAGGGACATGAACACTGAAGCTTTCTTT	CASSRDMNTEAFF
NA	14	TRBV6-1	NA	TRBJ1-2	TGTGCCAGCAGTGAAGAGACGGACTATGGAGGCTACACCTTC	CASSEETDYGGYTF
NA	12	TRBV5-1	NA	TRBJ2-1	TGCGCCAGCAGCCCACAGGGTGATGAGCAGTTCTTC	CASSPQGDEQFF
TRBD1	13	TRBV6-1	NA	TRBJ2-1	TGTGCCAGGGGGGGGACAGGGGACAATGAGCAGTTCTTC	CARGGTGDNEQFF
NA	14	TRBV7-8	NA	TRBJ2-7	TGTGCCAGCAGCCCAAACAAGGGGTCCTACGAGCAGTACTTC	CASSPNKGSYEQYF
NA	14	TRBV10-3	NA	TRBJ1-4	TGTGCCATCAGTGATCAGGGGAGTCCGGAAAAACTGTTTTTT	CAISDQGSPEKLFF
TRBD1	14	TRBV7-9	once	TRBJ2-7	TGTGCCAGCAGCTTAGGACAGGGATTCTACGAGCAGTACTTC	CASSLGQGFYEQYF
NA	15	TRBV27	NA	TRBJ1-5	TGTGCCAGCAGTTTATTTGCGGGTAGCAATCAGCCCCAGCATTTT	CASSLFAGSNQPQHF
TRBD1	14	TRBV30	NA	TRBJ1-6	TGTGCCTGGAGCGACAGGGCCTTTAATTCACCCCTCCACTTT	CAWSDRAFNSPLHF
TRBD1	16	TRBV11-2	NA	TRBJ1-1	TGTGCCAGCAGCTTAAGACAGGGACCCTCGTACACTGAAGCTTTCTTT	CASSLRQGPSYTEAFF
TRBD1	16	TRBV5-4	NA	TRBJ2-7	TGTGCCAGCAGCTTCGGGGACAGGGGATGGTCCTACGAGCAGTACTTC	CASSFGDRGWSYEQYF
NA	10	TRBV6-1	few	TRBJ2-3	TGTGCCATCACGGGGGATACGCAGTATTTT	CAITGDTQYF
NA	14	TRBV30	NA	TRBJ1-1	TGTGCCTGGAATCGGGGGTCCATGAACACTGAAGCTTTCTTT	CAWNRGSMNTEAFF
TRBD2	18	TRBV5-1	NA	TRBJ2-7	TGCGCCAGCAGCTTACGGCTTGCGGGGGGATTGGTTACCTACGAGCAGTACTTC	CASSLRLAGGLVTYEQYF
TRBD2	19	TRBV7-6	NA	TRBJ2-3	TGTGCCAGCAGCTTATGGAGTTTAGCGGGAGTTGGGGTCACAGATACGCAGTATTTT	CASSLWSLAGVGVTDTQYF
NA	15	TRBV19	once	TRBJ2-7	TGTGCCAGTAGTATAGTGGCAGGGGAGATATACGAGCAGTACTTC	CASSIVAGEIYEQYF
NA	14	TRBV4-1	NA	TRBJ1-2	TGCGCCAGCAGCCAAGATGAAACAGGGCGCGGCTACACCTTC	CASSQDETGRGYTF
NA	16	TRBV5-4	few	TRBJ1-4	TGTGCCAGCAGCTTGGGTCAAGCACGGGCTAATGAAAAACTGTTTTTT	CASSLGQARANEKLFF
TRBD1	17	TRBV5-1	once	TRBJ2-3	TGCGCCAGCAGCTTGGGGGGGACAGGGCGAAGCACAGATACGCAGTATTTT	CASSLGGTGRSTDTQYF
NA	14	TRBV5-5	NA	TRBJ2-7	TGTGCCAGCAGCTCCGGGACTTACCGAAACGAGCAGTACTTC	CASSSGTYRNEQYF
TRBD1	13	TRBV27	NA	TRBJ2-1	TGTGCCAACAAAGGGGGCCCCCCCAATGAGCAGTTCTTC	CANKGGPPNEQFF
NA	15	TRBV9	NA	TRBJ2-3	TGTGCCAGCAGCGTACGTAGCTCTAGCACAGATACGCAGTATTTT	CASSVRSSSTDTQYF
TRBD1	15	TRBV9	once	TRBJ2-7	TGTGCCAGCAGCGCTGAGGGGACAGCAACCTGGAAGCAGTACTTC	CASSAEGTATWKQYF
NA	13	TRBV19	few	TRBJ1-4	TGTGCCAGTAGTATGCAGGTTAATGAAAAACTGTTTTTT	CASSMQVNEKLFF
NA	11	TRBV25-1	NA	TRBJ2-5	TGTGCATCGGGGAGAGGGGAGACCCAGTACTTC	CASGRGETQYF
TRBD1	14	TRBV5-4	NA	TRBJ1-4	TGTGCCAGCAGCACACAGGGGACTAATGAAAAACTGTTTTTT	CASSTQGTNEKLFF
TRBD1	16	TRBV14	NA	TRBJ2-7	TGTGCCAGCAGCGCCTTAGGGACAGGGGTCGCGGACGAGCAGTACTTC	CASSALGTGVADEQYF
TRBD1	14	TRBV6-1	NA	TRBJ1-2	TGTGCCAGCAGTGAGGACAGGCCCCGCTATGGCTACACCTTC	CASSEDRPRYGYTF
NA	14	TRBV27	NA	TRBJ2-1	TGTGCCAGCAGTTTAGGGAGCTCAGACAATGAGCAGTTCTTC	CASSLGSSDNEQFF
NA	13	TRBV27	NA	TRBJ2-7	TGTGCCAGCAGTTTATCGAGCGGGTACGAGCAGTACTTC	CASSLSSGYEQYF
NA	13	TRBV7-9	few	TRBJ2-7	TGTGCCAGCAGCATAGACAGCAACTACGAGCAGTACTTC	CASSIDSNYEQYF
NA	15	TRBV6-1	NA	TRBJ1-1	TGTGCCAGCAGCGGACGACAGCCCATGAACACTGAAGCTTTCTTT	CASSGRQPMNTEAFF
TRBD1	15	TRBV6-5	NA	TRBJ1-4	TGTGCCAGCAGTTCACAGGGGGCGCGGGGTGAAAAACTGTTTTTT	CASSSQGARGEKLFF
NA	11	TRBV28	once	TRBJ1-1	TGTGCCAGTTGGGGGAGGACTGAAGCTTTCTTT	CASWGRTEAFF
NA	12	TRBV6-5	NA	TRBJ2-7	TGTGCCAGCAGTAATCAGGGTAGGGAGCAGTACTTC	CASSNQGREQYF
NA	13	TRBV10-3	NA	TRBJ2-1	TGTGCCATCAGTGGCTCGACAGTTAATGAGCAGTTCTTC	CAISGSTVNEQFF
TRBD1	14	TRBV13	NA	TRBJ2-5	TGTGCCAGCAGCGCTGACAGGGACCAAGAGACCCAGTACTTC	CASSADRDQETQYF